A single sample gave rise to the 13 T cell receptor beta chains below, sequenced in a study of blood T cell repertoires in COVID-19. Assay used: immunoSEQ multiplex PCR; TCRdb lists only in-frame clones, some missing. This sample has some 180,000 clones, with over 75% found just once. Sequencing used peripheral blood. These receptors were obtained from a man between 45 and 60 years old with COVID-19, enrolled during active disease.

The V and J genes are TRBV30 and TRBJ2-5; a weak D match, TRBD2 (7 bases). The CDR3 spans 15 residues. The V and J ends lost 2 bases and 5 bases respectively, with 18 bases between them. Germline V gene lookup returns CDR1 GTSNPN and CDR2 SVGIG (reference sequence). The CDR3 bases are TGTGCCTGGAGTCACGGAGGGGGGGCGTTTGAGACCCAGTACTTC. Amino acids: CAWSHGGGAFETQYF.

The CDR3 region is CASKIGDYGYTF. The CDR3 region has the DNA TGTGCCAGCAAAATCGGGGACTATGGCTACACCTTC. This sequence joins TRBV6-5 and TRBJ1-2, with D unclear. CDR1 and CDR2 from the germline V gene are MNHEY and SVGAGI. Trimming removed 7 bases from V and 3 bases from J, with 9 bases in between. CDR3 length equals 12 residues.

The rearrangement links TRBV27 to TRBJ2-1; possible D gene TRBD2, 5 bases. The germline gives CDR1 MNHEY, CDR2 SMNVEV (reference sequence). V was cut by 8 bases and J by 0 bases, with 14 bases left in between. The CDR3 consists of 15 residues. CDR3 sequence reads: CASQLGRYSYNEQFF. CDR3 DNA: TGTGCCAGCCAACTGGGGAGATACTCCTACAATGAGCAGTTCTTC.

The chain links TRBV29-1 to TRBJ1-1, with D unclear. Trimming shortened V by 7 bases and J by 7 bases, and 13 bases separated the two germline ends. CDR1 is SQVTM, CDR2 ANQGSEA, per germline. The CDR3 has 11 amino acids. DNA of the CDR3: TGCAGCGCCGGTGACCGGGGTGAAGCTTTCTTT. The encoded protein is CSAGDRGEAFF.

This sequence joins TRBV7-9 and TRBJ2-3, with 11 bases identical to TRBD1. The CDR3 is 15 residues long. Germline values: CDR1 SEHNR, CDR2 FQNEAQ (reference sequence). V lost 4 bases and J lost 2; bases outside the gene matches: 2. The CDR3: CASSWDRGNTDTQYF. In DNA, the CDR3 is TGTGCCAGCAGCTGGGACAGGGGGAACACAGATACGCAGTATTTT.

The rearrangement joins TRBV23-1 to TRBJ1-5; 10 nucleotides match TRBD1. TRBV23-1 is recorded as an ORF, its role being uncertain. The CDR3 has 17 residues. The junction had 9 bases not matched to a gene; V was cut back by 3 bases and J by 4 bases. CDR3 sequence reads: CASSHLGTGVRNQPQHF. The CDR3 nucleotides are TGCGCCAGCAGTCACTTGGGGACAGGGGTTAGGAATCAGCCCCAGCATTTT.

The chain combines TRBV7-3 with TRBJ2-3; D may be TRBD2 (5 bases). Per germline, CDR1 SGHTA and CDR2 FQGTGA. V lost 1 base and J 7 bases, leaving 12 bases between the germline ends. The length of the CDR3 is 14 residues. The DNA for the CDR3 is TGTGCCAGCAGCTTAAACCAGGACTTTCATACGCAGTATTTT. Amino acid sequence: CASSLNQDFHTQYF.

This chain uses TRBV27 with TRBJ2-2, with 9 bases identical to TRBD1. The ends lost 7 bases at V and 1 base at J; junction bases unmatched: 7. Germline assignment: CDR1 MNHEY and CDR2 SMNVEV (reference sequence). The CDR3 contains 16 residues. The CDR3 DNA reads as TGTGCCAGCACACCCCAGGGACAGGGGAACACCGGGGAGCTGTTTTTT. Translating gives CASTPQGQGNTGELFF.

The chain carries TRBV2 and TRBJ2-3; a possible D gene is TRBD1 (5 bases). The ends were cut back, 6 bases at V and 2 bases at J, with 15 bases in the middle. Germline V gene sequence: CDR1 SNHLY, CDR2 FYNNEI. The CDR3 runs to 15 residues. CDR3 residues: CASRRPTGSTDTQYF. The CDR3 DNA follows: TGTGCCAGCAGGAGACCAACAGGTTCCACAGATACGCAGTATTTT.

The chain uses TRBV10-3 and TRBJ2-3; D is perhaps TRBD1 (6 bases). CDR1 and CDR2 (germline): ENHRY, SYGVKD. This CDR3 is built from 15 residues. V was trimmed by 10 bases and J by 0 bases, leaving 17 bases between them. The CDR3 protein is CATKMDSSSTDTQYF. CDR3 DNA sequence: TGTGCCACCAAGATGGACAGCTCTAGCACAGATACGCAGTATTTT.

This clone has more than one count but fewer than ten. The J gene is TRBJ1-5, the V gene TRBV19; D gene ambiguous. CDR1 is LNHDA, CDR2 SQIVND, per germline (reference sequence). V lost 1 base, J lost 1 base, and 5 bases lay in between. The CDR3 runs to 14 residues. CDR3 DNA sequence: TGTGCCAGTAGTATAGGGCAGAGCAATCAGCCCCAGCATTTT. It translates to CASSIGQSNQPQHF. Full variable domain (remainder filled in from reference TRBV19 and TRBJ1-5): DGGITQSPKYLFRKEGQNVTLSCEQNLNHDAMYWYRQDPGQGLRLIYYSQIVNDFQKGDIAEGYSVSREKKESFPLTVTSAQKNPTAFYLCASSIGQSNQPQHFGDGTRLSIL.

The rearrangement uses TRBV6-1 and TRBJ2-3, with 8 bases fitting TRBD1. Losses at the gene ends were 4 bases for V and 1 base for J; bases not matched to a gene: 7. This CDR3 contains 16 residues. Germline V gene data show CDR1 as MNHNS and CDR2 as SASEGT. The CDR3 DNA follows: TGTGCCAGCAGTGGCCACAGGGGGACGGGCACAGATACGCAGTATTTT. It specifies CASSGHRGTGTDTQYF.

The genes are TRBV24-1 and TRBJ2-3; D gene ambiguous. Germline-derived CDR1 and CDR2 are KGHDR and SFDVKD. The CDR3 spans 14 residues. V was shortened by 2 bases and J by 7 bases, with 12 bases between the two germline ends. CDR3 DNA: TGTGCCACCAGTGATTCGTTACTCCTAAATACGCAGTATTTT. The encoded protein is CATSDSLLLNTQYF.